These 19 T cell receptor beta chains came from one sample sequenced in a study of T cells in Graves' hyperthyroidism and ophthalmopathy. TCR beta CDR3 regions were amplified from RNA. First-round RT-PCR with HTBI primers amplified the TCR CDR3 region. One entry per CDR3 protein, called by TCRdb with MiXCR from the multiplex PCR reads. The sample carries 550,000 to 850,000 distinct CDR3 sequences, around a sixth recorded once. Sequenced input: blood. Receptor source: a woman aged 50 to 60 with Graves' hyperthyroidism that later progressed to Graves' ophthalmopathy.

The CDR3 bases are TGTGCCAGCAGTGACCGGGACAGAGGGCATGCTAATGAAAAACTGTTTTTT. Protein product: CASSDRDRGHANEKLFF. The chain carries TRBV25-1 and TRBJ1-4; 7 nucleotides match TRBD1. The CDR3 extends over 17 amino acids. Germline loops: CDR1 MGHDK, CDR2 SYGVNS. With V trimmed by 3 bases and J by 3 bases, 10 bases remained unmatched.

This clonotype was counted many times. The chain is built from TRBV27 and TRBJ2-3; D is possibly TRBD2 (6 bases). Between the trimmed V and J ends, which lost 10 bases and 3 bases, there was a span of 23 bases. The CDR3 totals 16 residues. Germline V lookup: CDR1 MNHEY, CDR2 SMNVEV (reference sequence). The CDR3 protein is CATIRDSSLGTDTQYF. Written as DNA, the CDR3 is TGTGCCACGATCCGGGACTCCTCCCTTGGGACAGATACGCAGTATTTT.

The rearrangement links TRBV19 to TRBJ1-6; D may be TRBD1 (6 bases). Germline assignment: CDR1 LNHDA and CDR2 SQIVND (reference sequence). Trimming took 7 bases from V and 8 from J, leaving 15 bases between them. The CDR3 sequence is 14 residues long. CDR3 DNA sequence: TGTGCCAGTACTGAAAACAGGGCCGATTCACCCCTCCACTTT. It yields the protein CASTENRADSPLHF.

There are many counts of this clonotype. The chain links TRBV27 to TRBJ2-1; 9 bases are a match to TRBD2. Germline values: CDR1 MNHEY, CDR2 SMNVEV (reference sequence). The CDR3 runs 16 residues. J gave up 0 bases and V 0 bases, and 0 bases lay outside the gene matches. The CDR3 coding sequence is TGTGCCAGCAGTTTATCGACTAGCGGCTCCTACAATGAGCAGTTCTTC. As protein: CASSLSTSGSYNEQFF.

This clonotype appeared many times. This chain connects TRBV6-1 to TRBJ1-2, with 9 bases fitting TRBD1. The CDR3 totals 18 residues. Per germline, CDR1 MNHNS and CDR2 SASEGT. V was clipped by 6 bases and J by 6 bases; unmatched bases: 20. CDR3 sequence reads: CASRVLPGTGSIYDGYTF. The CDR3 coding sequence is TGTGCCAGCAGGGTATTGCCCGGGACAGGGTCAATATATGATGGCTACACCTTC.

The chain combines TRBV20-1 with TRBJ1-3, with D hard to call. Germline V gives CDR1 DFQATT, CDR2 SNEGSKA (reference sequence). V lost 4 bases and J 4 bases, leaving 11 bases between the germline ends. This CDR3 is built from 13 residues. The DNA for the CDR3 is TGCAGTGCTATATTGGCGCCCGGAAACACCATATATTTT. This gives the protein CSAILAPGNTIYF.

This clonotype was picked up a small number of times. This chain's CDR3 is CSARSGTPPAVYTF. In DNA form, the CDR3 reads TGCAGTGCTAGGTCCGGGACTCCCCCCGCGGTATACACCTTC. The chain carries TRBV20-1 and TRBJ1-2; weak D call: TRBD1 (5 bases). V was pared by 3 bases and J by 11 bases, with 22 bases between. This CDR3 has 14 amino acids. Germline CDR1 DFQATT, CDR2 SNEGSKA (reference sequence).

The chain combines TRBV4-1 with TRBJ1-1, with a weak D call TRBD1 (6 bases). CDR1 and CDR2 (germline): MGHRA, YSYEKL. There are 15 residues in the CDR3. V lost 0 bases and J lost 3, with 11 bases in between. The chain's CDR3 is CASSQEPEGDTEAFF. CDR3 nucleotides: TGCGCCAGCAGCCAAGAACCCGAGGGGGACACTGAAGCTTTCTTT.

This chain links TRBV6-2 or TRBV6-3 with TRBJ2-7, with TRBD2 as a possible D gene (6 bases). V lost 3 bases and J lost 6, with 12 bases in between. Germline V gene data show CDR1 as MNHEY and CDR2 as SVGEGT. CDR3 length: 13 amino acids. Here the CDR3 DNA reads TGTGCCAGCAGTTATACGTCGGGACTCGAGCAGTACTTC. Amino acids: CASSYTSGLEQYF.

This clonotype was counted many times. The V and J genes are TRBV7-9 and TRBJ2-7, with 15 bases matching TRBD2. With 5 bases clipped from V and 0 bases from J, the junction kept 8 bases outside the gene matches. Per the germline V gene, CDR1 is SEHNR and CDR2 is FQNEAQ (reference sequence). There are 18 residues in the CDR3. The CDR3 here is CASSHGLAGGGISYEQYF. DNA for the CDR3: TGTGCCAGCAGCCACGGACTAGCGGGGGGGGGAATCTCCTACGAGCAGTACTTC.

Concerning this clonotype: The junction does not match germline at one end; this may be a read error. In nucleotides, the CDR3 is TGTGCTAGCAGCTTGTCCAGGGAAACTGAAGCTTTCTTT. Residues: CASSLSRETEAFF. This chain joins TRBV7-7 and TRBJ1-1, with a weak D call TRBD1 (5 bases). This CDR3 has 13 residues. Germline V gene sequence: CDR1 SSHAT, CDR2 FNYEAQ (reference sequence).

The gene calls are TRBV20-1 and TRBJ1-1; maybe TRBD1 (5 bases). Germline CDR1 DFQATT, CDR2 SNEGSKA (reference sequence). The V end was cut by 3 bases, the J end by 8 bases, with 16 bases between. The CDR3 is 13 amino acids. As DNA, the CDR3 is TGCAGTGCTAGCCAGACAGCTACTAAAGAAGCTTTCTTT. Encoded protein: CSASQTATKEAFF.

Only a few counts were recorded for this clonotype. The V gene is TRBV10-3, the J gene TRBJ1-1; possibly TRBD1 for D (5 bases). Germline-derived CDR1 and CDR2 are ENHRY and SYGVKD. CDR3 length: 15 residues. V was cut by 10 bases and J by 1 base, with 19 bases left in between. CDR3 nucleotide sequence: TGTGCCACGAGGGGATTGACAGAATCGAACACTGAAGCTTTCTTT. As protein: CATRGLTESNTEAFF.

The V call is TRBV29-1, the J call TRBJ1-2; a possible D gene is TRBD1 (6 bases). There are 14 residues in the CDR3. In germline, CDR1 is SQVTM, CDR2 ANQGSEA. Trimming cost V 4 bases and J 8 bases, with 20 bases left between them. The CDR3 protein is CSVVGQGTSEGYTF. Here the CDR3 DNA reads TGCAGCGTTGTGGGGCAGGGGACATCGGAAGGCTACACCTTC.

The chain joins TRBV20-1 to TRBJ1-4, with D possibly matching TRBD1 (6 bases). Germline CDR1 DFQATT, CDR2 SNEGSKA (reference sequence). The CDR3 spans 16 residues. Trimming stripped 0 bases from V and 10 bases from J, with 21 bases between. The CDR3 spells CSAREIPRGSTGKLFF. The CDR3 coding sequence is TGCAGTGCTAGAGAAATCCCTAGAGGGTCGACAGGAAAACTGTTTTTT.

This clonotype was seen only a few times. V and J are TRBV3-1 and TRBJ2-1; 8 bases are a match to TRBD2. Germline V gives CDR1 LGHDT, CDR2 YNNKEL (reference sequence). V lost 6 bases, J lost 2 bases, and 6 bases stayed unmatched. The CDR3 extends over 15 amino acids. The CDR3 spells CASRYTSGTYNEQFF. In DNA, the CDR3 is TGTGCCAGCAGATACACTAGCGGCACCTACAATGAGCAGTTCTTC.

This clonotype has just a few counts. This chain's CDR3 is CASTGGRGDQPQHF. In nucleotides, the CDR3 is TGTGCCAGCACGGGAGGTAGGGGAGATCAGCCCCAGCATTTT. The gene calls are TRBV12-3 or TRBV12-4 and TRBJ1-5, with D maybe TRBD1 (5 bases). V was cut by 7 bases and J by 5 bases, with 15 bases left in between. This CDR3 has 14 residues.

On this clonotype itself: Germline is not matched at one junction end, which may reflect a read error. V gene TRBV18 combines with J gene TRBJ1-1, with no clear D. The germline V gene encodes CDR1 KGHSH and CDR2 LQKENI. This CDR3 spans 13 amino acids. The CDR3 coding sequence is TGTGCCGGCTCACCGAACGGGCTCACTGAAGCTTTCTTT. It codes for CAGSPNGLTEAFF.

This clonotype was seen many times. The chain joins TRBV11-2 to TRBJ2-1; 8 bases match TRBD2. The CDR3 length is 14 residues. J lost 7 bases, V lost 5 bases, and 7 bases had no gene match. Germline values: CDR1 SGHAT, CDR2 FQNNGV. The CDR3 is CASSMRTGGNEQFF. CDR3 coding DNA: TGTGCCAGCAGCATGCGGACGGGGGGGAATGAGCAGTTCTTC.